The present T cell receptor beta chain was sequenced within a study of blood T cell repertoires in COVID-19. Study context: From T cells, B-cell-depleted T cells, or PBMCs came the material, which was cDNA or gDNA.

Individuals drawn from 24 US areas were roughly 18 to 89 years old. Self-reported history from a screening survey and questionnaire set each donor's cohort. Original processing notes: Amplifying reference gene primers gave estimates of nucleated cell counts. TCRdb's table, derived via immunoSEQ multiplex PCR, lists solely in-frame clones and lacks some. V and J calls and clone size are copied from that table; D and trimming were computed from the DNA. This table has 350,000 to 500,000 clones, about 88% appearing once. The CDR3 extends over 11 amino acids. Trimming took 5 bases from V and 6 from J, leaving 5 bases between them.

The receptor was isolated from a woman between 18 and 30 years old who had been exposed to COVID-19. Sequencing was done on a sample of PBMCs or T cells enriched from blood (not recorded which). This chain links TRBV12-3 or TRBV12-4 with TRBJ2-1; unclear D gene. The CDR3 nucleotides are TGTGCCAGCAGTGCTATCAATGAGCAGTTCTTC. Protein product: CASSAINEQFF.